This T cell receptor beta chain was identified during a study of cytomegalovirus exposure and HLA in healthy donors. General study results and limits: The authors excluded some V segments, including TRBV6-2 and TRBV6-3, as indistinguishable. Accurate predictions that matched the HLA-A and HLA-B alleles of most subjects were reportedly made from TCR beta sequences.

Unrecorded immune exposures were likely, despite nominal health at sampling. This CDR3 is built from 16 residues. CDR1 is LNHDA and CDR2 is SQIVND in the germline V gene (reference sequence). J lost 3 bases, V lost 6 bases, and 8 bases had no gene match. The PCR ran on 60 Vbeta and 13 Jbeta primers. The repertoire was sequenced with immunoSEQ multiplex PCR; TCRdb's copy has only in-frame clones and lacks some. The sample has tens of thousands of clones, and its top ten clones hold about 2.5%. A word on this clone: The antigen remains undetermined.

V usage is TRBV19 and J usage is TRBJ2-6; TRBD1 agrees at 7 bases. Specimen: PBMCs. The source is a female donor in good health and CMV-seronegative. The CDR3 bases are TGTGCCAGTAGCCGACAGGGCACTGGTGGGGCCAACGTCCTGACTTTC. Its translation is CASSRQGTGGANVLTF.